This T cell receptor (beta chain) comes out of a study of OX40 agonist ivuxolimab in advanced cancers. The table came from immunoSEQ multiplex PCR; TCRdb's copy has only in-frame clones and leaves some out. The table includes under 80,000 clones, about 85% detected once. The sequencing used CD4+ or CD8+ T cells sorted from blood, collected in a trial of the OX40 agonist ivuxolimab. This receptor was taken from an adult with an advanced solid tumor such as melanoma, head and neck, liver or kidney cancer.

The CDR3 nucleotides are TGCGCCAGCAGCTTGAACCTAGGGAATTCACCCCTCCACTTT. This encodes CASSLNLGNSPLHF. V is TRBV5-1 and J is TRBJ1-6; no firm D call. The CDR3 covers 14 residues. CDR1 SGHRS and CDR2 YFSETQ come from the germline V gene. V lost 1 base, J lost 7 bases, and 9 bases lay in between. The full variable domain, its missing parts supplied by reference TRBV5-1 and TRBJ1-6, is KAGVTQTPRYLIKTRGQQVTLSCSPISGHRSVSWYQQTPGQGLQFLFEYFSETQRNKGNFPGRFSGRQFSNSRSEMNVSTLELGDSALYLCASSLNLGNSPLHFGNGTRLTVT.